The rows below give T cell receptor beta chains drawn from one sample of a study of blood T cell repertoires in COVID-19. The table came from immunoSEQ multiplex PCR; TCRdb's copy has only in-frame clones and leaves some out. The sample yields under 250,000 clones, roughly nine tenths seen once. The sample was peripheral blood. The receptor set was obtained from a man between 60 and 75 years old with COVID-19, enrolled during active disease. The CDR3 runs from the conserved cysteine through the conserved F or W. The D gene is left open where the match is weak. Some rows mark clone size as missing; the rest say once, few, many or name a class of expanded clone.

d_call,v_call,j_call,clone_size,cdr3_nt,cdr3_aa
TRBD1,TRBV10-3,TRBJ1-6,-,TGTGCCATCAGCCCGGGACAGGGGAATTCACCCCTCCACTTT,CAISPGQGNSPLHF
-,TRBV2,TRBJ1-2,once,TGTGCCAGCAGTGATCGGGGGGGTGTTAACTATGGCTACACCTTC,CASSDRGGVNYGYTF
TRBD1,TRBV18,TRBJ1-5,-,TGTGCCAGCTCGGCCGGGACAGGGGGCAATCAGCCCCAGCATTTT,CASSAGTGGNQPQHF
-,TRBV5-1,TRBJ2-2,-,TGCGCCAGCAGCCTGGCCCTCGGAGGGACCGGGGAGCTGTTTTTT,CASSLALGGTGELFF
-,TRBV5-4,TRBJ1-3,-,TGTGCCAGCAGCCTACAGGGCCGAATGGGACACACCATATATTTT,CASSLQGRMGHTIYF
-,TRBV30,TRBJ1-4,-,TGTGCCTGGAGGGCCACGGGAGGAAAACTGTTTTTT,CAWRATGGKLFF
-,TRBV7-9,TRBJ2-7,-,TGTGCCAGCAGCTCGGACCTGACTAGGTCTTACGAGCAGTACTTC,CASSSDLTRSYEQYF
TRBD2,TRBV28,TRBJ2-5,-,TGTGCCAGCAGTAGGATGGGACTAGCGGGAGCCTGGGAGACCCAGTACTTC,CASSRMGLAGAWETQYF
TRBD1,TRBV18,TRBJ2-2,-,TGTGCCAGCTCACCGTCGACAGGGGAGACCGGGGAGCTGTTTTTT,CASSPSTGETGELFF
TRBD1,TRBV2,TRBJ2-7,-,TGTGCCAGCAGTGAAACCGGGACAGGGGACGAGCAGTACTTC,CASSETGTGDEQYF
-,TRBV5-6,TRBJ1-1,-,TGTGCCAGCAGTTCCCCTTTCACTGAAGCTTTCTTT,CASSSPFTEAFF
-,TRBV29-1,TRBJ2-2,-,TGCAGCGGTACAGAGTCCGGGGAGCTGTTTTTT,CSGTESGELFF
-,TRBV28,TRBJ2-2,-,TGTGCCAGCAAGGATTTGTTGGGACACAACACCGGGGAGCTGTTTTTT,CASKDLLGHNTGELFF
TRBD1,TRBV6-5,TRBJ2-7,-,TGTGCCAGCAGTTACTCTGACAGGGGTCTCTACGAGCAGTACTTC,CASSYSDRGLYEQYF
-,TRBV2,TRBJ2-5,-,TGTGCCAGCAGAGTAAGTGGAGAGGAGACCCAGTACTTC,CASRVSGEETQYF
-,TRBV27,TRBJ2-2,-,TGTGCCAGCAGTCCATGGGGACTCCGGGGCGGGGAGCTGTTTTTT,CASSPWGLRGGELFF
TRBD1,TRBV19,TRBJ1-1,-,TGTGCCAGTAGTATCAGGGGGCGTGTGGTCACTGAAGCTTTCTTT,CASSIRGRVVTEAFF